This section outlines one T cell receptor beta chain sequence together with its context. This clonotype occurred many times. No cognate antigen has been identified for it. No base quality information exists; no much larger clone differs at one position. Only healthy Caucasian donors were included. The twin cohort comprised three pairs of female monozygotic twins, all aged roughly 18 to 30 years. Peripheral blood mononuclear cells were the source from which RNA for the TCR libraries was isolated. The method behind the library was 5' RACE. Sequencing was performed on an Illumina HiSeq 2000. A universal primer binding site was introduced by template switching, and a unique molecular identifier was present in the final cDNA, enabling accurate counting of TCR cDNA molecules. Specific primers in the conserved constant-segment region were used to synthesize first-strand cDNA for TCR alpha and beta chains. To control for contamination, each cDNA library was double barcoded with a SMART-Mk sample barcode plus Illumina barcodes. TruSeq adapter sequences, together with Illumina sample barcodes, were added in two successive PCR steps. Sequencing of the TCR alpha and beta cDNA libraries was done on the Illumina HiSeq platform using custom primers. The original pipeline was this. MiGEC processed the raw reads to extract unique molecular identifiers, while MiXCR was used to determine the CDR3 positions. For each individual, recombination models were inferred using an EM algorithm with the repgenHMM and IGoR tools. Shared clonotypes were analyzed with the tcR package in R, and sharing was normalized by the product of cloneset sizes. To study raw recombination without the effects of thymic and clonal selection, out-of-frame nonproductive sequences were analyzed. TCRdb's own reprocessing of the public reads used fastp at Q25 and MiXCR and kept productive beta chains. When rows share a CDR3 protein, they turn into one entry using the most common DNA and genes. The V and J calls, along with clone size, are taken from TCRdb and not from the paper's own processing. This sample is represented by some 900,000 distinct CDR3 sequences; more than 9% of them were singletons. The top ten clonotypes cover around 1.5% of the sample.

The data were obtained in a study of identical twins (dated by TCRdb to about 2016). Turning to the overall study: The study deep-sequenced TCR alpha and beta repertoires from monozygotic twins, unrelated adults of various ages and cord blood to test whether fetal clonotypes persist. To rule out contamination, replicate twin experiments were performed at different times with different library preparation protocols. General findings and caveats noted by the study authors: Out-of-frame TCR alpha sharing in monozygotic twins was systematically underestimated by recombination models, whereas sharing between unrelated individuals was in agreement with the recombination models. Fewer insertions were carried by abundant cord blood beta clonotypes, a similar but weaker trend appeared in young adult naive repertoires, and no such trend appeared in memory repertoires. Invariant T cells such as MAIT and iNKT could partly confound zero-insertion analyses, though diverse VJ usage argued against this for most clonotypes. A weaker excess of twin sharing was found in beta out-of-frame sequences because the signal-to-noise ratio was lowered by fewer shared sequences. Because the same donors could not be followed over many years, the conclusions relied on cross-sectional statistical analysis. Compared with coincidental sharing between unrelated individuals, out-of-frame TCR alpha sequences shared between twins showed an excess of sequences with low generation probability.

V loses 1 base, J loses 0 bases, and the germline ends lie 10 bases apart. Via the germline V gene, CDR1 is SGHRS and CDR2 YFSETQ. The CDR3 spans 15 residues, from the cysteine through the phenylalanine. Only the CDR3 part of the read is kept: 45 bases, read in frame from the first base. This same sample was also part of a study on yellow fever vaccine responses in identical twins. From the second report: According to the authors, the vaccine-induced T cell response in identical twins seemed to be partly convergent and partly specific to each individual. The study precisely tracked vaccine-responding T cell clones in identical twins.

What was sequenced was PBMCs. This TCR was sampled from a woman between 18 and 29 years old in good health. The chain is made from TRBV5-1 and TRBJ1-1, with the D gene uncertain. The DNA sequence is TGCGCCAGCAGCTTGCATAATGGACTGAACACTGAAGCTTTCTTT. It translates to CASSLHNGLNTEAFF.